The 29 T cell receptor beta chains below were found in one sample sequenced in a study of T cell repertoires in aging, cancer and after chemotherapy. TRB rearrangements spanning V, D and J were amplified using mixed TRB-A/B primers. TCRdb ran MiXCR on the multiplex PCR reads and lists one entry per CDR3 protein. The profile shows about 10,000 distinct CDR3 sequences, about 40% of them singletons. The template was genomic DNA from peripheral blood, not RNA. Sequencing input: blood. The source is a human donor in good health.

V usage is TRBV4-1 and J usage is TRBJ2-2; 9 nucleotides line up with TRBD2. CDR3 length equals 15 residues. The V segment lost 5 bases and the J segment 5 bases; nucleotides outside the gene matches: 6. Germline V gene data show CDR1 as MGHRA and CDR2 as YSYEKL. CDR3 coding DNA: TGCGCCAGCAGCTTGGTCCTAGCGGGGACCGGGGAGCTGTTTTTT. Protein sequence: CASSLVLAGTGELFF.

This chain's CDR3 is CASSPGGENTEAFF. The CDR3, as DNA: TGTGCCAGCAGCCCAGGTGGGGAGAACACTGAAGCTTTCTTT. This sequence joins TRBV6-5 and TRBJ1-1; D gene ambiguous. Germline V gene data show CDR1 as MNHEY and CDR2 as SVGAGI. V shed 6 bases and J shed 1 base, with 12 bases lying between them. The CDR3 consists of 14 residues.

The chain employs TRBV27 and TRBJ1-5; D is ambiguous. CDR1 and CDR2 (germline): MNHEY, SMNVEV (reference sequence). The germline V and J ends were trimmed by 3 bases and 0 bases, with 15 bases remaining between them. The CDR3 length is 17 residues. The CDR3 bases are TGTGCCAGCAGTTTGCGGGGTTTGAGTCATAGCAATCAGCCCCAGCATTTT. It translates to CASSLRGLSHSNQPQHF.

This clonotype is a singleton in its sample. The chain employs TRBV5-1 and TRBJ1-5; D gene uncertain. The CDR3 runs 18 residues. Germline V lookup: CDR1 SGHRS, CDR2 YFSETQ. The V and J ends lost 4 bases and 1 base respectively, with 21 bases between them. CDR3 loop: CASSHPGERHISNQPQHF. The CDR3 bases are TGCGCCAGCAGCCATCCCGGGGAGAGACACATAAGCAATCAGCCCCAGCATTTT.

There are a few counts of this clonotype. The chain employs TRBV20-1 and TRBJ1-3, with D perhaps matching TRBD1 (6 bases). V lost 2 bases and J lost 4, with 15 bases in between. Germline assignment: CDR1 DFQATT and CDR2 SNEGSKA (reference sequence). CDR3 length: 15 residues. The CDR3 DNA follows: TGCAGTGCTAGATCCAGGGACACCACGGGAAACACCATATATTTT. Translation: CSARSRDTTGNTIYF.

This clonotype appeared a few times. This sequence joins TRBV30 and TRBJ2-7, with D uncertain. V lost 4 bases, J lost 3 bases, and 13 bases lay in between. The CDR3 length is 13 residues. Germline V lookup: CDR1 GTSNPN, CDR2 SVGIG (reference sequence). In DNA form, the CDR3 reads TGTGCCTGGAACGCCGGGCTGTACTACGAGCAGTACTTC. It specifies CAWNAGLYYEQYF.

V and J are TRBV5-5 and TRBJ1-2, with 8 bases identical to TRBD1. J was trimmed by 8 bases and V by 4 bases; bases with no gene match: 7. The CDR3 contains 13 residues. Looked up from germline, CDR1 is SGHKS and CDR2 is YYEKEE (reference sequence). CDR3 residues: CASSPDRGWGYTF. In nucleotides, the CDR3 is TGTGCCAGCAGCCCTGACAGGGGTTGGGGCTACACCTTC.

This clonotype was seen a few times. The chain couples TRBV4-1 to TRBJ1-2; D gene uncertain. Trimming removed 0 bases from V and 0 bases from J, with 8 bases in between. The CDR3 spans 15 residues. Germline lookup yields CDR1 MGHRA and CDR2 YSYEKL. The DNA for the CDR3 is TGCGCCAGCAGCCAAGAAAGCTGGGCTAACTATGGCTACACCTTC. Encoded protein: CASSQESWANYGYTF.

This clonotype was detected only a few times. CDR3 loop: CASSETSGGADTQYF. CDR3 nucleotides: TGTGCCAGCAGTGAGACTAGCGGGGGGGCAGATACGCAGTATTTT. The chain links TRBV6-1 to TRBJ2-3, with 14 bases identical to TRBD2. The CDR3 extends over 15 amino acids. The junction had 0 bases not matched to a gene; V was cut back by 3 bases and J by 4 bases. Germline assignment: CDR1 MNHNS and CDR2 SASEGT.

As concerns this clonotype: One end of the junction fails to match germline, which may point to a read error. The chain recombines TRBV12-3 or TRBV12-4 with TRBJ1-1; 8 nucleotides line up with TRBD1. There are 16 residues in the CDR3. The CDR3 sequence is CASSGGRTGLGTQAFF. In DNA form, the CDR3 reads TGTGCCAGCAGTGGTGGAAGGACAGGGTTGGGCACTCAAGCTTTCTTT.

DNA of the CDR3: TGTGCCAGCAGTTACTACCCGGGGGGCGGGCAGCCCCAGCATTTT. Its translation: CASSYYPGGGQPQHF. The rearrangement uses TRBV6-5 and TRBJ1-5; a possible D gene is TRBD1 (6 bases). Trimming removed 1 base at V and 7 bases at J, with 14 bases between. Germline V gene lookup returns CDR1 MNHEY and CDR2 SVGAGI. CDR3 length equals 15 residues.

This clonotype has a handful of counts. The rearrangement links TRBV29-1 to TRBJ2-5; D tentatively reads TRBD1 or TRBD2 (5 bases each). V was trimmed by 6 bases and J by 4 bases, leaving 15 bases between them. The CDR3 contains 13 residues. Germline loops: CDR1 SQVTM, CDR2 ANQGSEA. The CDR3 bases are TGCAGCGTCCTAATGGGGGTTGGAGAGACCCAGTACTTC. Amino acids: CSVLMGVGETQYF.

The chain carries TRBV11-2 and TRBJ1-6; D gene unclear. The CDR3 is 13 amino acids. CDR1 is SGHAT and CDR2 is FQNNGV in the germline V gene. V lost 4 bases and J lost 10, with 11 bases in between. CDR3 sequence reads: CASSSPRRSPLHF. The CDR3 DNA reads as TGTGCCAGCAGCTCCCCCCGGAGGTCACCCCTCCACTTT.

The rearrangement links TRBV6-5 to TRBJ2-1; 8 bases align to TRBD2. V shed 4 bases, J shed 1 base, and the junction held 3 bases outside the gene matches. The CDR3 runs to 15 residues. The germline gives CDR1 MNHEY, CDR2 SVGAGI. The CDR3 nucleotides are TGTGCCAGCAGTTCCGCGGGGGGTTCCTACAATGAGCAGTTCTTC. Residues: CASSSAGGSYNEQFF.

The chain carries TRBV7-9 and TRBJ2-5, with D unresolved. The CDR3 consists of 14 residues. CDR1 SEHNR and CDR2 FQNEAQ come from the germline V gene (reference sequence). V shed 4 bases and J shed 5 bases, with 14 bases lying between them. CDR3 amino acids: CASSSRRRGETQYF. The CDR3 nucleotides are TGTGCCAGCAGCTCGCGACGGCGTGGGGAGACCCAGTACTTC.

V gene TRBV10-1 combines with J gene TRBJ1-1, with a weak D call TRBD1 (6 bases). There are 12 residues in the CDR3. Per the germline V gene, CDR1 is WNHNN and CDR2 is SYGVQD (reference sequence). V was trimmed by 0 bases and J by 11 bases, leaving 10 bases between them. CDR3 nucleotides: TGCGCCAGCAGTGAGTCCGGGGGGCACGCTTTCTTT. It yields the protein CASSESGGHAFF.

CDR3 loop: CAWSHPSSEKLFF. In DNA form, the CDR3 reads TGTGCCTGGAGTCACCCCTCTAGTGAAAAACTGTTTTTT. The rearrangement uses TRBV30 and TRBJ1-4; no reliable D call. Trimming stripped 2 bases from V and 7 bases from J, with 11 bases between. Germline CDR1 is GTSNPN and CDR2 is SVGIG (reference sequence). The CDR3 runs to 13 residues. The full variable domain, its missing parts supplied by reference TRBV30 and TRBJ1-4, is SQTIHQWPATLVQPVGSPLSLECTVEGTSNPNLYWYRQAAGRGLQLLFYSVGIGQISSEVPQNLSASRPQDRQFILSSKKLLLSDSGFYLCAWSHPSSEKLFFGSGTQLSVL.

The J gene is TRBJ1-4, the V gene TRBV18; D ambiguous. V was shortened by 2 bases and J by 5 bases, with 9 bases between the two germline ends. Germline V lookup: CDR1 KGHSH, CDR2 LQKENI. The CDR3 is 14 residues long. The CDR3 nucleotides are TGTGCCAGCTCACCAAGGGCGGTAAATGAAAAACTGTTTTTT. Translated, it gives CASSPRAVNEKLFF.

The chain combines TRBV7-2 with TRBJ2-2, with a tentative D call TRBD2 (6 bases). Germline V lookup: CDR1 SGHTA, CDR2 FQGNSA. CDR3 size: 15 residues. Trimming pared 4 bases from V and 1 base from J, leaving 10 bases between. CDR3 sequence reads: CASSWREWNTGELFF. CDR3 sequence (DNA): TGTGCCAGCAGCTGGAGGGAGTGGAACACCGGGGAGCTGTTTTTT.

This clonotype has just a few counts. The V and J genes are TRBV19 and TRBJ1-5; D not certain. This CDR3 has 14 amino acids. Germline CDR1 reads LNHDA; CDR2 reads SQIVND (reference sequence). Trimming left V 6 bases short and J 1 base short, with 10 bases between. As DNA, the CDR3 is TGTGCCAGTAGGGTGAGTATGAGCAATCAGCCCCAGCATTTT. This gives the protein CASRVSMSNQPQHF.

This sequence joins TRBV29-1 and TRBJ2-7; no clear D. The V gene lost 6 bases and the J gene lost 0 bases, with 15 bases spanning the gap. The CDR3 spans 14 residues. Germline V CDR1 and CDR2: SQVTM, ANQGSEA. The CDR3 DNA sequence: TGCAGCGTCAGCCAGCTATCTAGCTCCTACGAGCAGTACTTC. It specifies CSVSQLSSSYEQYF.

This clonotype came up once. One end of the junction fails to match germline, which may point to a read error. This sequence joins TRBV10-3 and TRBJ1-4; D unclear. Looked up from germline, CDR1 is ENHRY and CDR2 is SYGVKD. This CDR3 region has 13 residues. The CDR3 reads CTISERDTEKLFF. DNA for the CDR3: TGTACCATCAGTGAGAGAGACACTGAAAAACTGTTTTTT.

Only a few counts were recorded for this clonotype. The chain carries TRBV5-6 and TRBJ1-5; D perhaps matches TRBD1 (6 bases). Germline V lookup: CDR1 SGHDT, CDR2 YYEEEE. V was shortened by 4 bases and J by 7 bases, with 12 bases between the two germline ends. This CDR3 has 13 residues. The CDR3 sequence is CASSNRVEQPQHF. CDR3 DNA: TGTGCCAGCAGCAACAGGGTGGAGCAGCCCCAGCATTTT.

V usage is TRBV27 and J usage is TRBJ1-3; the D is unclear. Germline assignment: CDR1 MNHEY and CDR2 SMNVEV (reference sequence). The length of the CDR3 is 13 residues. Trimming shortened V by 6 bases and J by 3 bases, and 9 bases separated the two germline ends. The CDR3, as DNA: TGTGCCAGCAGGTCCCCGTATGGAAACACCATATATTTT. Translating gives CASRSPYGNTIYF.

Only a few counts were recorded for this clonotype. This chain joins TRBV20-1 and TRBJ2-2; 9 bases align to TRBD1. CDR3 length: 14 residues. The germline V gene encodes CDR1 DFQATT and CDR2 SNEGSKA (reference sequence). J gave up 4 bases and V 4 bases, and 4 bases lay outside the gene matches. The CDR3 DNA sequence: TGCAGTGCTACCGGGACAGGGATCACCGGGGAGCTGTTTTTT. Protein product: CSATGTGITGELFF.

The genes are TRBV20-1 and TRBJ1-2; D not certain. CDR3 length: 14 amino acids. The germline V gene has CDR1 DFQATT and CDR2 SNEGSKA (reference sequence). The V gene lost 4 bases and the J gene lost 0 bases, with 12 bases spanning the gap. The CDR3, as DNA: TGCAGTGCTACCCCCGGGCTATCTAACTATGGCTACACCTTC. It is translated as CSATPGLSNYGYTF.

This chain joins TRBV28 and TRBJ1-5; 10 bases fit TRBD1. The CDR3 loop spans 14 amino acids. The V segment lost 5 bases and the J segment 6 bases; nucleotides outside the gene matches: 4. Germline V gene sequence: CDR1 MDHEN, CDR2 SYDVKM. The CDR3 nucleotides read TGTGCCAGCAGTCGGACAGGGGGGGGTCAGCCCCAGCATTTT. It encodes CASSRTGGGQPQHF.

V gene TRBV7-9 combines with J gene TRBJ2-1, with 10 nucleotides matching TRBD2. V shed 8 bases, J shed 10 bases, and the junction held 11 bases outside the gene matches. The CDR3 sequence is 14 residues long. Germline V gene lookup returns CDR1 SEHNR and CDR2 FQNEAQ (reference sequence). CDR3 DNA sequence: TGTGCCAGCTCAGCTTCTAGCGGGGGTTACGAGCAGTTCTTC. This sequence encodes CASSASSGGYEQFF.

DNA of the CDR3: TGTGCCAGCAGTAGACAGAATAACTATGGCTACACCTTC. Protein product: CASSRQNNYGYTF. The V gene is TRBV6-2 or TRBV6-3, the J gene TRBJ1-2; D possibly corresponds to TRBD1 (5 bases). The CDR3 contains 13 residues. The germline V gene has CDR1 MNHEY and CDR2 SVGEGT. V lost 5 bases and J lost 1, with 8 bases in between.